This T cell receptor beta chain is drawn from a study of T cell responses to AZD1222 COVID-19 vaccine. Germline CDR1 reads LGHDT; CDR2 reads YNNKEL (reference sequence). The germline V and J ends were trimmed by 1 base and 5 bases, with 3 bases remaining between them. This CDR3 comprises 12 residues. About this clone itself: What it binds is not known.

Libraries were prepared by immunoSEQ multiplex PCR; TCRdb keeps only in-frame clonotypes and omits some of them. The sample records more than 150,000 clones, roughly 94% being singletons. Overall study findings and caveats: Nearly half of spike-specific TCRs reportedly target unmutated variant regions.

This specimen was peripheral blood, taken 28 days after the second AZD1222 dose. The chain uses TRBV3-1 (or the pseudogene TRBV3-2) and TRBJ1-5, with D hard to call. The TCR comes from an adult who received the AZD1222 COVID-19 vaccine. CDR3 nucleotide sequence: TGTGCCAGCAGCCAAGGTTATCAGCCCCAGCATTTT. Translated, it gives CASSQGYQPQHF.